Presented here are 2 T cell receptor beta chains from one specimen sequenced in a study of blood T cells in healthy people across ages. It was with a sample-barcoded 5' primer and a J-beta primer mix that a second PCR of roughly 7 to 12 cycles was run. TCRdb processed the 5' RACE reads anew with MiXCR; each CDR3 protein has one entry. The sample lists over 500,000 distinct CDR3 sequences, roughly half occurring once. Specimen: blood. These receptors originate from a woman older than 75 in good health.

The chain uses TRBV28 and TRBJ1-1; perhaps TRBD1 as D (6 bases). CDR3 size: 15 residues. V lost 5 bases to trimming and J lost 1 base, with 14 bases between them. Germline CDR1 MDHEN, CDR2 SYDVKM. CDR3 nucleotides: TGTGCCAGCAGTCCTACGGGACAACCGAACACTGAAGCTTTCTTT. This translates into CASSPTGQPNTEAFF.

V gene TRBV5-6 combines with J gene TRBJ1-1; D unclear. Germline CDR1 reads SGHDT; CDR2 reads YYEEEE. Trimming stripped 4 bases from V and 0 bases from J, with 13 bases between. The CDR3 extends over 15 amino acids. The CDR3 sequence is CASSGPRTVNTEAFF. The CDR3, as DNA: TGTGCCAGCAGCGGGCCCCGGACGGTGAACACTGAAGCTTTCTTT.